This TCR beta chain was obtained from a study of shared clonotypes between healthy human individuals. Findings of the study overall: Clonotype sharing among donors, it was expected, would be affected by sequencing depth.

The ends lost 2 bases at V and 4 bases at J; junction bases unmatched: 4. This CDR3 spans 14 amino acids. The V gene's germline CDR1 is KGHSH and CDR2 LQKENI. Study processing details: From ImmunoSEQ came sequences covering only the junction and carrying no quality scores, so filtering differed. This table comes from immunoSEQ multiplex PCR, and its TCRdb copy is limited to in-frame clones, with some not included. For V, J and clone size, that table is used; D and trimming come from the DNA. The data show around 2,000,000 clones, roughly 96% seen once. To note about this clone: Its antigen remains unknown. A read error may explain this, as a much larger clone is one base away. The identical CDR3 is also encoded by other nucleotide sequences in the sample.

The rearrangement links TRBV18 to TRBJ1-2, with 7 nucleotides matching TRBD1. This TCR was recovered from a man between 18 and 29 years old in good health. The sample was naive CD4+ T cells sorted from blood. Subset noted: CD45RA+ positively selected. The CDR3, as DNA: TGTGCCAGCTCACCATCGTCAGGGGGCTATGGCTACACCTTC. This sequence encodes CASSPSSGGYGYTF. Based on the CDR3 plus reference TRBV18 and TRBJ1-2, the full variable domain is NAGVMQNPRHLVRRRGQEARLRCSPMKGHSHVYWYRQLPEEGLKFMVYLQKENIIDESGMPKERFSAEFPKEGPSILRIQQVVRGDSAAYFCASSPSSGGYGYTFGSGTRLTVV.